The 2 T cell receptor beta chains presented below share a single source sample, sequenced in a study of blood T cells in healthy people across ages. A second roughly 6 to 11 cycle PCR used barcoded and J-beta primers. TCRdb itself ran the 5' RACE reads through MiXCR, one entry per CDR3 protein. The table has 780,000 or so distinct CDR3 sequences, roughly 50% seen once. The sample taken for sequencing was blood. These receptors were collected from a man aged 40-55 years in good health.

This clonotype was detected ten times or more. One end of the junction varies from germline; a read error may be responsible. V and J are TRBV5-1 and TRBJ2-3, with no clear D. The germline V gene encodes CDR1 SGHRS and CDR2 YFSETQ. The CDR3 is 11 amino acids. CDR3 nucleotide sequence: TGTGCCAGCAGTGCCACAGATACGCAGTATTTT. Translation gives CASSATDTQYF.

This rearrangement joins TRBV3-1 to TRBJ1-2; possible D gene TRBD1, 5 bases. The germline V and J ends were trimmed by 1 base and 4 bases, with 10 bases remaining between them. The CDR3 totals 14 residues. The germline V gene encodes CDR1 LGHDT and CDR2 YNNKEL (reference sequence). The CDR3: CASSQAGTFYGYTF. CDR3 DNA: TGTGCCAGCAGCCAAGCAGGGACCTTCTATGGCTACACCTTC.